This TCR beta chain derives from a study of identical twins. Findings of the study overall: A partial confounding effect on zero-insertion analyses could come from invariant MAIT and iNKT cells. Cord blood's abundant beta clonotypes had fewer insertions, unlike memory repertoires.

V lost 4 bases, J lost 6 bases, and 18 bases lay in between. CDR3 length: 15 amino acids. Germline CDR1 reads SGDLS; CDR2 reads YYNGEE. In TCRdb, the 5' RACE reads were re-called with MiXCR into one record per CDR3 protein. Here the sample spans roughly 540,000 distinct CDR3 sequences, roughly a fifth being singletons. Regarding this clonotype: Its cognate antigen is unknown.

The same sample was also studied in work on T cells expressing NK-cell markers. That report notes: With respect to HCMV, most of the eight sequenced donors were seropositive, and one was seronegative. Several of the donors also had these clonotypes leading their CD3+CD56-NKG2C+ fraction.

This chain connects TRBV9 to TRBJ2-3, with unresolved D. The TCR originated in a woman aged 18-29 years in good health. The specimen sequenced was CD4+ T cells sorted from blood. Here the CDR3 DNA reads TGTGCCAGCAGCCCTCAATACCCAAATTGGGATACGCAGTATTTT. Its translation is CASSPQYPNWDTQYF.